This T cell receptor (beta chain) was sequenced during a study of spatial heterogeneity in lung cancer. Across the whole study: For the average unique TCR and UMI combination, more than eight occurrences appeared in raw reads.

Trimming shortened V by 6 bases and J by 0 bases, and 15 bases separated the two germline ends. Germline lookup yields CDR1 MNHEY and CDR2 SVGEGT. The CDR3 sequence is 15 residues long. Points from the study as a whole: Whereas they appeared in blood less at follow-up, ubiquitous expanded tumor TCRs appeared there more at resection.

This clonotype was seen only a few times. Its matching antigen is unknown. Specified time point: sample taken at primary tumor resection. Material for sequencing was whole RNA from tumor, nontumor lung or frozen PBMC, left unsorted. The presence of a unique molecular identifier marked each TCR cDNA molecule. TCRdb ran MiXCR on the 5' RACE reads and lists one entry per CDR3 protein. The data show about 92,000 distinct CDR3 sequences, approximately 12% seen once. The receptor's source is a male donor with early-stage non-small cell lung cancer. V is TRBV6-2 or TRBV6-3 and J is TRBJ2-7, with D perhaps TRBD1 (5 bases). This specimen consisted of PBMCs, obtained at surgery. CDR3 bases: TGTGCCAGCAGGGCCCTCGTCAGGGCCTCCTACGAGCAGTACTTC. This encodes CASRALVRASYEQYF.